The 32 T cell receptor beta chains listed next were all sequenced from one sample in a study of breast tumors, draining lymph nodes, adjacent tissues. TCRdb called the multiplex PCR reads again in MiXCR, with one record for every CDR3 protein. The sample includes some 170,000 distinct CDR3 sequences, approximately 33% of them seen just once. Samples came from axillary lymph nodes draining the breast cancer. Sample: axillary lymph node tissue. Receptor source: a female donor with breast cancer. Some clones in this sample may be carry-over from other donors' samples.

This clonotype showed up many times. The chain links TRBV5-1 to TRBJ2-2, with D maybe TRBD2 (5 bases). Germline V gives CDR1 SGHRS, CDR2 YFSETQ. With 0 bases removed from V and 6 bases from J, the gap between germline ends came to 18 bases. CDR3 size: 17 residues. The CDR3 protein is CASSLEGASRWAGELFF. In DNA form, the CDR3 reads TGCGCCAGCAGCTTGGAAGGCGCTAGCAGGTGGGCCGGGGAGCTGTTTTTT.

CDR3 in DNA: TGCGCCAGCAGGCCGGCGGTCGCGGCCTTAGCCAAAAACATTCAGTACTTC. Amino acid sequence: CASRPAVAALAKNIQYF. V usage is TRBV4-1 and J usage is TRBJ2-4; D is undetermined. V was clipped by 6 bases and J by 0 bases, with 18 bases between them. The CDR3 is made up of 17 amino acids. Germline CDR1 MGHRA, CDR2 YSYEKL.

This clonotype came up a few times. This chain links TRBV20-1 with TRBJ1-1, with 7 bases identical to TRBD1. The CDR3 covers 15 residues. Germline-derived CDR1 and CDR2 are DFQATT and SNEGSKA (reference sequence). V shed 0 bases, J shed 10 bases, and the junction held 14 bases outside the gene matches. The CDR3 reads CSARDRQGGGVGAFF. In DNA form, the CDR3 reads TGCAGTGCTAGAGATCGACAGGGAGGCGGAGTCGGAGCTTTCTTT.

Concerning this clonotype itself: Just one base apart from a much larger clone, this may be a read error. CDR3 sequence reads: CASRDPGVSYEQYF. The CDR3 DNA follows: TGTGCCAGCAGGGATCCAGGGGTGTCCTACGAGCAGTACTTC. The rearrangement uses TRBV6-1 and TRBJ2-7, with D perhaps TRBD1 (6 bases). V lost 6 bases to trimming and J lost 1 base, with 13 bases between them. Germline V CDR1 and CDR2: MNHNS, SASEGT. This CDR3 has 14 amino acids.

The CDR3 loop reads CARNMYGGTHQPQHF. The CDR3 DNA reads as TGTGCCCGTAATATGTACGGAGGAACCCATCAGCCCCAGCATTTT. J is TRBJ1-5 and V is TRBV19; no firm D call. Germline CDR1 reads LNHDA; CDR2 reads SQIVND (reference sequence). The CDR3 is made up of 15 amino acids. V was cut by 11 bases and J by 5 bases, with 22 bases left in between.

This clonotype was observed at least ten times. The CDR3, as DNA: TGTGCCAGCAGTTACTCCTTAATCGGAGAGACCCAGTACTTC. It encodes CASSYSLIGETQYF. The V gene is TRBV6-5, the J gene TRBJ2-5; D remains unclear. The CDR3 sequence is 14 residues long. Germline CDR1 reads MNHEY; CDR2 reads SVGAGI. V lost 0 bases to trimming and J lost 4 bases, with 9 bases between them.

Only one count was recorded for this clonotype. The chain employs TRBV12-5 and TRBJ1-3; D uncertain. The germline V gene has CDR1 LGHNT and CDR2 FRNRAP. Deletions cut 1 base from V and 4 bases from J, with 8 bases between. The CDR3 is 14 residues long. CDR3: CASGLEMGGNTIYF. Written as DNA, the CDR3 is TGTGCTAGTGGTTTGGAGATGGGGGGAAACACCATATATTTT.

The rearrangement uses TRBV7-6 and TRBJ2-5, with TRBD2 matching 13 bases. The CDR3 is 17 amino acids. Germline V gene lookup returns CDR1 SGHVS and CDR2 FNYEAQ. With 0 bases clipped from V and 2 bases from J, the junction kept 3 bases outside the gene matches. The CDR3 loop is CASSLAGLAGLQETQYF. The CDR3 nucleotides are TGTGCCAGCAGCTTAGCGGGACTAGCGGGACTACAAGAGACCCAGTACTTC. Drawing the rest from reference TRBV7-6 and TRBJ2-5, the complete variable domain is GAGVSQSPRYKVTKRGQDVALRCDPISGHVSLYWYRQALGQGPEFLTYFNYEAQQDKSGLPNDRFSAERPEGSISTLTIQRTEQRDSAMYRCASSLAGLAGLQETQYFGPGTRLLVL.

The table lists this clonotype with many counts. The chain links TRBV5-6 to TRBJ1-5; a weak D match, TRBD1 (6 bases). The CDR3 contains 14 residues. Germline loops: CDR1 SGHDT, CDR2 YYEEEE. V was pared by 0 bases and J by 7 bases, with 11 bases between. This CDR3 reads CASSLDRVEQPQHF. DNA of the CDR3: TGTGCCAGCAGCTTGGACAGGGTGGAGCAGCCCCAGCATTTT.

A word on this clonotype: One base away lies a much larger clone, so this may be a sequencing read error. The chain has TRBV6-1 and TRBJ2-2; 10 bases map to TRBD1. Trimming removed 5 bases from V and 5 bases from J; junction bases left unmatched: 8. The CDR3 spans 16 residues. CDR1 and CDR2 from the germline V gene are MNHNS and SASEGT. DNA for the CDR3: TGTGCCAGCAGTTATTTAGGGGACAGGGGAACCGGGGAGCTGTTTTTT. Its translation: CASSYLGDRGTGELFF.

As for this clonotype: Germline is not matched at one junction end, which may reflect a read error. J is TRBJ1-4 and V is TRBV7-2, with D possibly TRBD1 on 5 matching bases. CDR1 is SGHTA and CDR2 is FQGNSA in the germline V gene. The CDR3 extends over 14 amino acids. The CDR3 is CAGSAGPRGPRLFF. The CDR3 DNA sequence: TGTGCCGGCAGCGCGGGACCTAGAGGGCCAAGACTGTTTTTT.

This clonotype was detected many times. The gene calls are TRBV6-1 and TRBJ2-5; D not resolved. Trimming stripped 3 bases from V and 3 bases from J, with 14 bases between. The CDR3 consists of 15 residues. CDR1 is MNHNS and CDR2 is SASEGT in the germline V gene. CDR3 sequence reads: CASSERSAFEETQYF. The CDR3 DNA sequence: TGTGCCAGCAGTGAGAGGTCAGCATTTGAAGAGACCCAGTACTTC.

This clonotype was found many times. The CDR3 DNA sequence: TGCGCCAGCAGTGAGAACAGGGTATACGAGCAGTACTTC. This encodes CASSENRVYEQYF. The chain carries TRBV10-2 and TRBJ2-7, with D possibly TRBD1 on 6 matching bases. The CDR3 sequence is 13 residues long. Trimming shortened V by 2 bases and J by 4 bases, and 9 bases separated the two germline ends. Germline lookup yields CDR1 WSHSY and CDR2 SAAADI.

This clonotype was counted ten times or more. The rearrangement joins TRBV5-4 to TRBJ2-6, with a weak D call TRBD2 (5 bases). V was pared by 0 bases and J by 6 bases, with 10 bases between. In germline, CDR1 is SGHNT, CDR2 YYREEE (reference sequence). The CDR3 contains 15 residues. This CDR3 reads CASSLVRTEANVLTF. The CDR3 DNA sequence: TGTGCCAGCAGCTTGGTCAGGACTGAGGCCAACGTCCTGACTTTC.

The rearrangement links TRBV6-1 to TRBJ2-1, with D maybe TRBD1 (6 bases). The CDR3 is 15 residues long. The ends were cut back, 5 bases at V and 7 bases at J, with 18 bases in the middle. Germline V gives CDR1 MNHNS, CDR2 SASEGT. The CDR3 DNA is TGTGCCAGCAGTTCTACAGGGATTGTACTTAATGAGCAGTTCTTC. Encoded protein: CASSSTGIVLNEQFF.

This clonotype appeared many times. The chain combines TRBV4-3 with TRBJ2-1, with TRBD2 identical over 10 bases. Germline-derived CDR1 and CDR2 are LGHNA and YSLEER. This CDR3 contains 16 residues. The V gene end was trimmed by 0 bases and the J gene end by 8 bases; junction bases not matched to a gene: 7. This CDR3 is CASSQDVSGRADEQFF. In DNA, the CDR3 is TGCGCCAGCAGCCAAGATGTGAGCGGGAGGGCGGATGAGCAGTTCTTC.

The CDR3 DNA is TGCGCCAGCAGCTCGGGGGCTAGCGGGGAGCTGTTTTTT. Residues: CASSSGASGELFF. The J gene is TRBJ2-2, the V gene TRBV4-3; either TRBD1 or TRBD2 may supply D (6 bases each). Per the germline V gene, CDR1 is LGHNA and CDR2 is YSLEER. V was clipped by 5 bases and J by 7 bases, with 11 bases between them. The CDR3 spans 13 residues.

The V and J genes are TRBV11-2 and TRBJ2-7; 8 bases fit TRBD1. Trimming cost V 8 bases and J 4 bases; bases outside gene matches: 7. Germline V gives CDR1 SGHAT, CDR2 FQNNGV. CDR3 size: 13 residues. The CDR3, as DNA: TGTGCCAGCGCCAGGACAGGGAGTTACGAGCAGTACTTC. Translation gives CASARTGSYEQYF.

The chain uses TRBV28 and TRBJ2-5; 14 bases map to TRBD2. V shed 9 bases and J 1 base; nucleotides not matched to a gene: 4. The CDR3 has 15 residues. Germline CDR1 reads MDHEN; CDR2 reads SYDVKM. The CDR3 loop is CASGGTSGGQETQYF. The CDR3 bases are TGTGCCAGTGGCGGGACTAGCGGGGGCCAAGAGACCCAGTACTTC.

This clonotype has ten or more counts. V gene TRBV6-2 or TRBV6-3 combines with J gene TRBJ2-1; TRBD1 or TRBD2 may be the D gene (5 bases each). The V end was cut by 6 bases, the J end by 2 bases, with 23 bases between. The CDR3 totals 18 residues. CDR1 is MNHEY and CDR2 is SVGEGT in the germline V gene. The CDR3 reads CASRVPDRDPEAYNEQFF. CDR3 nucleotides: TGTGCCAGCAGAGTACCGGACCGGGACCCCGAGGCCTACAATGAGCAGTTCTTC.

The table lists this clonotype with many counts. This sequence joins TRBV14 and TRBJ2-2; D is possibly TRBD1 (7 bases). The V gene's germline CDR1 is SGHDN and CDR2 FVKESK. The CDR3 extends over 17 amino acids. V was trimmed by 4 bases and J by 5 bases, leaving 20 bases between them. CDR3 residues: CASSRGGGPTMTGELFF. The CDR3 DNA reads TGTGCCAGCAGCCGCGGAGGGGGCCCAACCATGACCGGGGAGCTGTTTTTT.

This clonotype was observed a few times. The J gene is TRBJ2-5, the V gene TRBV9; D may match TRBD1 or TRBD2 (5 bases each). The CDR3 has 14 amino acids. Germline assignment: CDR1 SGDLS and CDR2 YYNGEE. The V gene lost 4 bases and the J gene lost 3 bases, with 13 bases spanning the gap. In nucleotides, the CDR3 is TGTGCCAGCAGCCAGGGAGATGGGAAAGAGACCCAGTACTTC. Translated: CASSQGDGKETQYF. The variable domain in full, with the rest retrieved from reference TRBV9 and TRBJ2-5, is DSGVTQTPKHLITATGQRVTLRCSPRSGDLSVYWYQQSLDQGLQFLIQYYNGEERAKGNILERFSAQQFPDLHSELNLSSLELGDSALYFCASSQGDGKETQYFGPGTRLLVL.

This clonotype was counted a single time. A much larger clone differs by one base, so this may be a read error. The chain carries TRBV6-5 and TRBJ2-7; perhaps TRBD1 as D (6 bases). Germline assignment: CDR1 MNHEY and CDR2 SVGAGI. The CDR3 totals 15 residues. The DNA of the CDR3 is TGTGCCAGCGGTTACTCAGGGACACCAACCTACGAGCAGTACTTC. Protein: CASGYSGTPTYEQYF.

This clonotype was seen ten or more times. The junction departs from the called germline gene at one end, perhaps through a read error. The chain employs TRBV20-1 and TRBJ2-6; D is perhaps TRBD1 (5 bases). The CDR3 runs 14 residues. Germline CDR1 reads DFQATT; CDR2 reads SNEGSKA (reference sequence). The CDR3 sequence is CSARQNSGATVLTF. Here the CDR3 DNA reads TGCAGTGCTAGACAGAACTCTGGGGCCACCGTCCTGACTTTC.

A note on this clonotype: A read error is possible here, since a much larger clone lies one base away. V usage is TRBV6-1 and J usage is TRBJ2-5; D ambiguous. Germline lookup yields CDR1 MNHNS and CDR2 SASEGT. Trimming removed 7 bases at V and 4 bases at J, with 19 bases between. The CDR3 is 15 residues long. CDR3 nucleotide sequence: TGTGCCAGCATCCTTATTAGAGGAAGGACAGAGACCCAGTACTTC. Its translation: CASILIRGRTETQYF.

About this clonotype: A much larger clone differs from this one at a single base, so this may be a read error. The chain couples TRBV7-2 to TRBJ2-7, with D perhaps matching TRBD1 (5 bases). The CDR3 covers 14 residues. V dropped 5 bases and J dropped 6 bases, with 17 bases sitting between them. Germline V gives CDR1 SGHTA, CDR2 FQGNSA. Here the CDR3 reads CASSIQGITCEQYF. The CDR3 DNA sequence: TGTGCCAGCAGCATTCAGGGTATCACCTGCGAGCAGTACTTC.

This clonotype was recorded many times. This chain connects TRBV6-1 to TRBJ2-7; TRBD1 aligns across 8 bases. Germline V gene sequence: CDR1 MNHNS, CDR2 SASEGT. With 6 bases clipped from V and 6 bases from J, the junction kept 16 bases outside the gene matches. CDR3 size: 16 residues. The DNA for the CDR3 is TGTGCCAGCAGCTTTATAGGGACAGGAAAAGGAGGCGAGCAGTACTTC. This gives the protein CASSFIGTGKGGEQYF.

The chain recombines TRBV4-3 with TRBJ1-1; a weak D match, TRBD1 (5 bases). Trimming cost V 4 bases and J 7 bases, with 16 bases left between them. Per germline, CDR1 LGHNA and CDR2 YSLEER. The CDR3 runs 14 residues. CDR3 nucleotides: TGCGCCAGCAGCCGCCGGGGGGACGGGGGTGAAGCTTTCTTT. Amino acid sequence: CASSRRGDGGEAFF.

Ten or more counts support this clonotype. The chain employs TRBV12-3 or TRBV12-4 and TRBJ1-5, with D maybe TRBD1 (5 bases). V gave up 3 bases and J gave up 4 bases, with 10 bases separating them. This CDR3 spans 14 amino acids. CDR3 nucleotide sequence: TGTGCCAGCAGTTTCAGGGTGAGGAATCAGCCCCAGCATTTT. Protein sequence: CASSFRVRNQPQHF.

This clonotype was picked up many times. The chain couples TRBV27 to TRBJ2-1, with 8 bases lining up with TRBD2. The CDR3 is made up of 13 amino acids. Germline loops: CDR1 MNHEY, CDR2 SMNVEV (reference sequence). V shed 4 bases, J shed 7 bases, and the junction held 3 bases outside the gene matches. The CDR3 loop is CASSYSGVNEQFF. The CDR3 region has the DNA TGTGCCAGCAGTTATAGCGGGGTGAATGAGCAGTTCTTC.

Concerning this clonotype itself: With a much larger clone just one base away, this may be a read error. V and J are TRBV5-4 and TRBJ2-3; the match to TRBD2 covers 14 bases. The V gene's germline CDR1 is SGHNT and CDR2 YYREEE (reference sequence). V lost 4 bases, J lost 4 bases, and 5 bases stayed unmatched. The CDR3 sequence is 16 residues long. The CDR3 sequence is CASSRKTSGGADTQYF. In DNA form, the CDR3 reads TGTGCCAGCAGCCGAAAGACTAGCGGGGGGGCAGATACGCAGTATTTT. The full variable domain, rest sourced from reference TRBV5-4 and TRBJ2-3, is ETGVTQSPTHLIKTRGQQVTLRCSSQSGHNTVSWYQQALGQGPQFIFQYYREEENGRGNFPPRFSGLQFPNYSSELNVNALELDDSALYLCASSRKTSGGADTQYFGPGTRLTVL.

Concerning this clonotype: With a much larger clone just one base away, this may be a read error. This sequence joins TRBV27 and TRBJ2-7; D unclear. Trimming shortened V by 2 bases and J by 8 bases, and 13 bases separated the two germline ends. This CDR3 region has 13 residues. Germline CDR1 is MNHEY and CDR2 is SMNVEV (reference sequence). The chain's CDR3 is CASSLGPGNKQYF. DNA of the CDR3: TGTGCCAGCAGTTTAGGGCCAGGTAACAAGCAGTACTTC.